The TCR beta chain under discussion was sequenced for a study of cytomegalovirus exposure and HLA in healthy donors listed by TCRdb under 2017. A note on the overall study: According to a later analysis, one platform produced both the 110 or so validation repertoires and the 670 or so repertoires of the first cohort. To predict cytomegalovirus infection status, the study combined high-throughput TCR immunosequencing, statistical association of individual TCRs with disease status, and machine learning. Along with the approximately 600-subject first cohort, a separate validation cohort of over a hundred different subjects was used. The aim of the study was to test whether cataloging public T cell receptors could identify signatures of past pathogen exposure. Overall study results and their limits: In vitro tests confirmed that a few of the cytomegalovirus-associated TCR beta chains recognize cytomegalovirus antigens. A later analysis lacked HLA typing for the validation cohort, so it scored co-occurrence in that cohort across all 110 or so repertoires. Of the cluster scores, about 94% were above 0 in a later analysis, which found that TCRs clustered in the first cohort also tended to co-occur in the 120 or so validation repertoires. The study listed over 150 TCR beta chains as associated with cytomegalovirus. The authors suggested that the approach could potentially be generalized to other disease states and immunological phenotypes. Most TCR sequences were seen in very few donors, while some public TCRs were found in many individuals. In both the original and validation cohorts, the classifier was reported to diagnose cytomegalovirus status with high specificity and sensitivity.

Trimming accounts for 6 bases at V and 4 bases at J, while the number of junction bases matched to no gene is 8. CDR3 length: 15 amino acids, cysteine to phenylalanine. The kept DNA is CDR3 alone, 45 bases in frame from the first base. The germline V gene provides CDR1 WSHSY and CDR2 SAAADI. Library preparation used the immunoSEQ multiplex PCR assay. Per the authors' processing: A statistical classification framework was built to diagnose cytomegalovirus status from the catalog of TCR beta chain sequences. TCRdb re-hosts the immuneACCESS table, in-frame sequences only. Its copies lack some clones; in the studies checked, an unresolved V gene accounts for under half of them, and the cause for the rest is not known. For V, J and clone size, that table is used; D and trimming come from the DNA. This sample gives some 150,000 clones in total; approximately 86% of them show up just once. The ten largest make up 2% to 2.5% of the sample.

Donors formed part of the validation cohort, which comprised about 130 subjects and was distinct from the first cohort of under 850 subjects. Concerning this clone itself: Its recognized antigen is unknown. Qualities for individual bases were not recorded, and no much larger clone is one base off.

The sequence joins TRBV10-2 to TRBJ2-1; TRBD2 lines up with 8 middle nucleotides. Sequenced: PBMCs. This TCR was sampled from a human donor in good health. The CDR3 reads as follows: CASSVLAAEYNEQFF. The DNA sequence reads TGCGCCAGCAGCGTACTAGCGGCCGAATACAATGAGCAGTTCTTC.